This TCR beta chain is drawn from a study of a mutant IDH1 vaccine in newly diagnosed glioma. Specified time point: week 23, last vaccination. Topical imiquimod was applied with each vaccine dose, which held 300 ug of mutant IDH1 20-mer peptide. Produced via immunoSEQ multiplex PCR; TCRdb's table is partial and in-frame only. The profile shows tens of thousands of clones, approximately 84% of them singletons. Germline-derived CDR1 and CDR2 are LNHDA and SQIVND (reference sequence). The CDR3 is 15 amino acids. Trimming removed 5 bases from V and 5 bases from J, with 19 bases in between. On this clone itself: Its antigen is currently unknown.

This clonotype was obtained from a man aged 18 to 30 with glioma. The sequencing used PBMCs, collected from a glioma patient whose treatment included an IDH1 peptide vaccine. The rearrangement uses TRBV19 and TRBJ2-7, with D possibly being TRBD1 or TRBD2 (7 bases each). Here the CDR3 DNA reads TGTGCCAGTAGTTGGGGGGGAGGGGGCAAGGACGAGCAGTACTTC. Residues: CASSWGGGGKDEQYF. Full variable domain (outside the CDR3, taken from reference TRBV19 and TRBJ2-7): DGGITQSPKYLFRKEGQNVTLSCEQNLNHDAMYWYRQDPGQGLRLIYYSQIVNDFQKGDIAEGYSVSREKKESFPLTVTSAQKNPTAFYLCASSWGGGGKDEQYFGPGTRLTVT.